This TCR beta chain is drawn from a study of patients and donors after allogeneic stem cell transplantation. Each CDR3 protein gets one entry after TCRdb re-called the RT-PCR reads with MiXCR. Seen here are hundreds of thousands of distinct CDR3 sequences, 16% observed once, and the top ten hold 7% to 7.5%. This clonotype has a count of ten or more. This CDR3 comprises 14 residues. V lost 5 bases, J lost 1 base, and 5 bases stayed unmatched. Germline CDR1 is SSHAT and CDR2 is FNYEAQ (reference sequence). The material sequenced was blood, either unsorted or a sorted T cell fraction (not recorded which). This chain links TRBV7-7 with TRBJ2-7; TRBD1 matches 7 bases. The clonotype originates from a human donor who was either an allogeneic HSCT recipient or a stem cell or donor lymphocyte infusion donor (not recorded which). It is not recorded whose cells these are; they may come from a transplant donor. The CDR3 reads CASSPGQASYEQYF. The CDR3 nucleotides read TGTGCCAGCAGCCCCGGACAGGCGTCCTACGAGCAGTACTTC.